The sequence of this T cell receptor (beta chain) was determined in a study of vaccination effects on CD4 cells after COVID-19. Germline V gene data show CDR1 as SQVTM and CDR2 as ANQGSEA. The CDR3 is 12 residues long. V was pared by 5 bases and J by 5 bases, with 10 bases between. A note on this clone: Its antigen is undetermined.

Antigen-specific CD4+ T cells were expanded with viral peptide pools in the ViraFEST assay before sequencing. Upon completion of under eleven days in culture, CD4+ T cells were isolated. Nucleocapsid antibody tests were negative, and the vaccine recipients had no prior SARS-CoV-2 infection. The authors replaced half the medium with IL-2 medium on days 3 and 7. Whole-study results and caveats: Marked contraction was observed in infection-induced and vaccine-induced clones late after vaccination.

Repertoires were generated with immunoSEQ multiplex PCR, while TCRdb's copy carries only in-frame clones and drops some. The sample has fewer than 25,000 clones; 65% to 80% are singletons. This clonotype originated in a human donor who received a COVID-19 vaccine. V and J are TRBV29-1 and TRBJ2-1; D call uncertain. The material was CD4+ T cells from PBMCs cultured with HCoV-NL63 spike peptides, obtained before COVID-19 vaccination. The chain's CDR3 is CSVTEFNNEQFF. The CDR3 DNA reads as TGCAGCGTTACGGAATTTAACAATGAGCAGTTCTTC.